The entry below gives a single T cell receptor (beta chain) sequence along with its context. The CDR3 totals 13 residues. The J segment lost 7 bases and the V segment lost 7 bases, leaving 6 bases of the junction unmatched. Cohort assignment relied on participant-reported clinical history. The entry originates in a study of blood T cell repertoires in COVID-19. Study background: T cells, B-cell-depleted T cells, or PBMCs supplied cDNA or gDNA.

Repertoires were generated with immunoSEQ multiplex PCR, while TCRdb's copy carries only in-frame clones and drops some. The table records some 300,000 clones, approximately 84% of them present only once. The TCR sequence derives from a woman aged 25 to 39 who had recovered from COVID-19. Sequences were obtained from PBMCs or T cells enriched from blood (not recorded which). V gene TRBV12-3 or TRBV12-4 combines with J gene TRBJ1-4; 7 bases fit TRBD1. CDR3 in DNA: TGTGCCAGCACCGTCAACAGGGGTGAAAAACTGTTTTTT. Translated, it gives CASTVNRGEKLFF.